This T cell receptor beta chain was sequenced in a study of blood T cell repertoires in COVID-19. The repertoire was sequenced with immunoSEQ multiplex PCR; TCRdb's copy has only in-frame clones and lacks some. The sample carries more than 85,000 clones, approximately 87% recorded once. Per the germline V gene, CDR1 is GTSNPN and CDR2 is SVGIG (reference sequence). V dropped 0 bases and J dropped 5 bases, with 2 bases sitting between them. The CDR3 covers 10 residues. The source of this sequence is a woman aged 55 to 70 with acute or convalescent COVID-19. This sequence joins TRBV30 and TRBJ2-7; D remains unclear. The specimen was peripheral blood. The CDR3 protein is CAWSVDEQYF. The CDR3 bases are TGTGCCTGGAGTGTCGACGAGCAGTACTTC.